The 10 T cell receptor beta chains below all came from one sample that was sequenced in a study of OX40 agonist ivuxolimab in advanced cancers. Some clones are missing from TCRdb's copy, which holds only in-frame ones; the method was immunoSEQ multiplex PCR. The repertoire holds more than 80,000 clones, with less than 95% as singletons. This specimen consisted of CD4+ or CD8+ T cells sorted from blood, obtained in a trial of the OX40 agonist ivuxolimab. Source of these receptors: an adult with an advanced solid tumor such as melanoma, head and neck, liver or kidney cancer.

This chain uses TRBV5-1 with TRBJ2-2; TRBD2 matches at 14 bases. The V and J ends lost 3 bases and 6 bases, in that order; junction bases with no gene match: 1. Germline assignment: CDR1 SGHRS and CDR2 YFSETQ. CDR3 length equals 15 residues. The chain's CDR3 is CASSSGLAGAGELFF. CDR3 nucleotides: TGCGCCAGCAGCTCGGGACTAGCGGGAGCCGGGGAGCTGTTTTTT.

This chain connects TRBV28 to TRBJ1-1; a weak D match, TRBD1 (6 bases). Germline assignment: CDR1 MDHEN and CDR2 SYDVKM. The CDR3 loop spans 16 amino acids. V was cut by 10 bases and J by 3 bases, with 24 bases left in between. The CDR3 DNA reads TGTGCCACCCTGGTGGGGGGGGCGTTAGTGGACACTGAAGCTTTCTTT. Protein sequence: CATLVGGALVDTEAFF.

This chain uses TRBV7-3 with TRBJ2-1, with 11 bases lining up with TRBD2. V gave up 4 bases and J gave up 9 bases; unmatched junction bases: 8. Germline V CDR1 and CDR2: SGHTA, FQGTGA. The CDR3 spans 15 residues. DNA for the CDR3: TGTGCCAGCAGCTCCCAAACTAGCGGGAGCGGTGAGCAGTTCTTC. Translating it yields CASSSQTSGSGEQFF.

The rearrangement links TRBV4-1 to TRBJ1-2, with 7 nucleotides matching TRBD1. J lost 4 bases, V lost 2 bases, and 10 bases had no gene match. This CDR3 region has 16 residues. CDR1 and CDR2 (germline): MGHRA, YSYEKL. The CDR3 reads CASSQTPTGILYGYTF. In nucleotides, the CDR3 is TGCGCCAGCAGCCAAACCCCGACAGGGATACTCTATGGCTACACCTTC.

This chain uses TRBV7-7 with TRBJ2-7; 8 bases agree with TRBD1. Germline V gene sequence: CDR1 SSHAT, CDR2 FNYEAQ (reference sequence). The CDR3 contains 12 residues. The DNA for the CDR3 is TGTGCTAGCGGATTTACAGGGGGCGAGCAGTACTTC. This codes for CASGFTGGEQYF.

This chain links TRBV6-5 with TRBJ2-1, with D possibly TRBD2 on 5 matching bases. V lost 0 bases to trimming and J lost 6 bases, with 12 bases between them. This CDR3 is built from 15 residues. Per the germline V gene, CDR1 is MNHEY and CDR2 is SVGAGI. The CDR3 loop is CASSYSVVTTNEQFF. The CDR3, as DNA: TGTGCCAGCAGTTACTCAGTAGTGACTACCAATGAGCAGTTCTTC.

The J gene is TRBJ2-1, the V gene TRBV10-3, with 12 bases identical to TRBD2. CDR3 length equals 16 residues. Germline CDR1 is ENHRY and CDR2 is SYGVKD. After removal of 7 bases from V and 7 bases from J, the junction contained 11 bases not matched to a gene. The CDR3 bases are TGTGCCATCAAATCCCCACTAGCGGGAGGATCGAATGAGCAGTTCTTC. It yields the protein CAIKSPLAGGSNEQFF.

In its sample, this clone was seen once. This sequence joins TRBV14 and TRBJ2-7, with TRBD2 matching 7 bases. With 4 bases clipped from V and 2 bases from J, the junction kept 5 bases outside the gene matches. Germline loops: CDR1 SGHDN, CDR2 FVKESK. This CDR3 region has 14 residues. The CDR3, as DNA: TGTGCCAGCAGCCCTCTCGGGACTACCTACGAGCAGTACTTC. Its protein product is CASSPLGTTYEQYF.

The CDR3 sequence: CATSREGGRLNEQFF. CDR3 DNA sequence: TGTGCCACCAGCAGAGAGGGCGGGAGATTAAATGAGCAGTTCTTC. This rearrangement joins TRBV15 to TRBJ2-1, with 7 bases fitting TRBD2. This CDR3 region has 15 residues. V lost 0 bases to trimming and J lost 7 bases; unmatched junction nucleotides: 6. The germline V gene has CDR1 LNHNV and CDR2 YYDKDF (reference sequence).

This rearrangement joins TRBV5-5 to TRBJ1-2; 7 bases agree with TRBD1. Germline values: CDR1 SGHKS, CDR2 YYEKEE (reference sequence). The CDR3 totals 13 residues. The J segment lost 3 bases and the V segment lost 5 bases, leaving 4 bases of the junction unmatched. The CDR3 here is CASRPGQHYGYTF. CDR3 coding DNA: TGTGCCAGCAGGCCGGGACAGCACTATGGCTACACCTTC.